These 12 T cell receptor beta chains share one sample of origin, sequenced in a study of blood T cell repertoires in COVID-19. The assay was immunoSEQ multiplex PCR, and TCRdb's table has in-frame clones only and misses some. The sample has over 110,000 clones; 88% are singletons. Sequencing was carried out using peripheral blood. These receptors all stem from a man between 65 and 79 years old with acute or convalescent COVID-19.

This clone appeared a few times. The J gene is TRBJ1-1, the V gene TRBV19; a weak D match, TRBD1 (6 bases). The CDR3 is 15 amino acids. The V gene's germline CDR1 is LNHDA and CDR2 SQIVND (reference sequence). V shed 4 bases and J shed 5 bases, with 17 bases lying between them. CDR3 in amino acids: CASSTLQGRGTEAFF. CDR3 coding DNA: TGTGCCAGTAGTACGTTACAGGGCCGAGGAACTGAAGCTTTCTTT.

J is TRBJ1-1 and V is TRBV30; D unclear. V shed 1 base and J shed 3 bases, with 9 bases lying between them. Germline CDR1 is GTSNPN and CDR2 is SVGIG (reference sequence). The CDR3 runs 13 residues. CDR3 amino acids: CAWSDLGDTEAFF. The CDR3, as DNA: TGTGCCTGGAGTGACCTCGGGGACACTGAAGCTTTCTTT.

The chain's CDR3 is CASRRTGGGYTF. DNA of the CDR3: TGTGCCAGCAGGCGCACAGGGGGAGGCTACACCTTC. J is TRBJ1-2 and V is TRBV28, with 8 bases matching TRBD1. CDR1 and CDR2 (germline): MDHEN, SYDVKM. The CDR3 has 12 residues. The V segment lost 6 bases and the J segment 8 bases; nucleotides outside the gene matches: 5.

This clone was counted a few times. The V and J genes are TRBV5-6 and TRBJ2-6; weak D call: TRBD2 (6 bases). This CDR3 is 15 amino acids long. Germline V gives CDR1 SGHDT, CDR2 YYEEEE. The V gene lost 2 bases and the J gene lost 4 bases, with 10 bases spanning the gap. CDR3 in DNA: TGTGCCAGCAGCTTCCAGACTAGGGGGGCCAACGTCCTGACTTTC. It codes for CASSFQTRGANVLTF.

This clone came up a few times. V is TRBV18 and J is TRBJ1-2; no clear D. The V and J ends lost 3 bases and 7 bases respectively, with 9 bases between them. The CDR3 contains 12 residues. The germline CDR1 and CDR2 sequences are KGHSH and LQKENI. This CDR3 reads CASSPASGGYTF. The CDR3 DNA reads TGTGCCAGCTCACCGGCTAGCGGTGGCTACACCTTC.

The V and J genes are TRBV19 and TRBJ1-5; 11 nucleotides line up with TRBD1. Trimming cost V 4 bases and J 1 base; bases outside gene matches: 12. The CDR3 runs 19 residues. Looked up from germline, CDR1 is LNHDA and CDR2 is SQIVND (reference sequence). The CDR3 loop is CASSKYLGTGGGSNQPQHF. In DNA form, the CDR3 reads TGTGCCAGTAGTAAATATCTGGGGACAGGGGGAGGGAGCAATCAGCCCCAGCATTTT.

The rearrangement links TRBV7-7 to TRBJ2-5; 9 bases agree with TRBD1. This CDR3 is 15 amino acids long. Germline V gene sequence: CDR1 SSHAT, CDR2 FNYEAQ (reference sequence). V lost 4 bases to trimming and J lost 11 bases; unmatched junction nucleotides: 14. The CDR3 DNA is TGTGCCAGCAGCTCTCCTACAGGGACAGGGCGTCCACAGTACTTC. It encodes CASSSPTGTGRPQYF.

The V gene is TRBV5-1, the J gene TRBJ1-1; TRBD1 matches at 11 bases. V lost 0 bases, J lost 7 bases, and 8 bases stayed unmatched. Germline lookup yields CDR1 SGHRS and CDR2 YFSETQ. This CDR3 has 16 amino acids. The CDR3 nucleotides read TGCGCCAGCAGCTTGGTTCCGGACAGGGGGCGTGATGAAGCTTTCTTT. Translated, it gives CASSLVPDRGRDEAFF. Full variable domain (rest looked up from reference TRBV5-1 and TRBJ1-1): KAGVTQTPRYLIKTRGQQVTLSCSPISGHRSVSWYQQTPGQGLQFLFEYFSETQRNKGNFPGRFSGRQFSNSRSEMNVSTLELGDSALYLCASSLVPDRGRDEAFFGQGTRLTVV.

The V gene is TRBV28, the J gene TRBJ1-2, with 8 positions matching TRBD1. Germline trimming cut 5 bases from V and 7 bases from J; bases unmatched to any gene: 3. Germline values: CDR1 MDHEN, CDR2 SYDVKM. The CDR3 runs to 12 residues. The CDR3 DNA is TGTGCCAGCAGTCAGGACAGGGTTGGCTACACCTTC. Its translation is CASSQDRVGYTF.

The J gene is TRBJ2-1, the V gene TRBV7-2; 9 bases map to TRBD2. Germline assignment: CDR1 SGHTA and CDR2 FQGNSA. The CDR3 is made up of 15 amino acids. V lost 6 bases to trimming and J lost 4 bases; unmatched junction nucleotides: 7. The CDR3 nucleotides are TGTGCCAGCAGATTATGGACTAGCGCGTACAATGAGCAGTTCTTC. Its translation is CASRLWTSAYNEQFF.

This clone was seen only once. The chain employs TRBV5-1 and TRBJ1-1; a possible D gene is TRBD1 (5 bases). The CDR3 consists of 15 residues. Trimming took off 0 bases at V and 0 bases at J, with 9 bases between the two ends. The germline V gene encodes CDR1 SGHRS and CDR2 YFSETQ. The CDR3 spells CASSLVAGLNTEAFF. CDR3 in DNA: TGCGCCAGCAGCTTGGTGGCAGGGCTGAACACTGAAGCTTTCTTT.

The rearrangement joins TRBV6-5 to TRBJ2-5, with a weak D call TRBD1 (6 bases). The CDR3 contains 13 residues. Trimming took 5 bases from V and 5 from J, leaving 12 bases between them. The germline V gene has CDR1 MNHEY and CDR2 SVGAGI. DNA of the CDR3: TGTGCCAGCAGTAAAACAGGGATGGAGACCCAGTACTTC. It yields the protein CASSKTGMETQYF.